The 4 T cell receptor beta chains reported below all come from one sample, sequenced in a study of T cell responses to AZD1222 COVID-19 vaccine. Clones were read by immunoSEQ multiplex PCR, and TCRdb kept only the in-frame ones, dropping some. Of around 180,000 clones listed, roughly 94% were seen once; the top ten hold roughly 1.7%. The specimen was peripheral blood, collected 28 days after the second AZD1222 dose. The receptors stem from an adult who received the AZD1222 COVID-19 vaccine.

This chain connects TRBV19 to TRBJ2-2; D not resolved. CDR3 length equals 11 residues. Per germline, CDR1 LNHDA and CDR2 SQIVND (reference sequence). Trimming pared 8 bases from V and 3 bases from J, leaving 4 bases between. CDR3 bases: TGTGCCAGTGATGACACCGGGGAGCTGTTTTTT. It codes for CASDDTGELFF.

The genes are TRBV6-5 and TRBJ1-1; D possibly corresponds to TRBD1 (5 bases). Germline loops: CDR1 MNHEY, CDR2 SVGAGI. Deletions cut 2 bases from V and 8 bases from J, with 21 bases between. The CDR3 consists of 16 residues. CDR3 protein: CASSYVSFSGSREAFF. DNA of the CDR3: TGTGCCAGCAGTTACGTATCATTTTCAGGGAGTAGAGAAGCTTTCTTT.

The CDR3: CAWGGRGQPQHF. In nucleotides, the CDR3 is TGTGCCTGGGGAGGTAGGGGTCAGCCCCAGCATTTT. V usage is TRBV30 and J usage is TRBJ1-5; TRBD1 is a possible D gene (5 bases). Between the trimmed V and J ends, which lost 5 bases and 6 bases, there was a span of 11 bases. In germline, CDR1 is GTSNPN, CDR2 SVGIG (reference sequence). This CDR3 comprises 12 residues.

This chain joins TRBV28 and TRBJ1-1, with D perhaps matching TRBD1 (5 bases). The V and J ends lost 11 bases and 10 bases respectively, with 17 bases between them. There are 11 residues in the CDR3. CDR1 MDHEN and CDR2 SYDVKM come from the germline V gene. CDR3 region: CAGGGRFRAFF. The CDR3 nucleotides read TGTGCCGGGGGTGGAAGATTCCGAGCTTTCTTT.